This T cell receptor (beta chain) originates from a study of blood T cell repertoires in COVID-19. At the level of the study: Collection of acute and convalescent COVID-19 samples took place in the United States, Italy and Spain.

V was trimmed by 2 bases and J by 4 bases, leaving 11 bases between them. Germline V CDR1 and CDR2: SNHLY, FYNNEI. CDR3 size: 14 residues. Authors' data handling: Estimates of nucleated cell counts were drawn from the amplification of reference gene primers. TCRdb's copy holds only in-frame clones and misses some; the assay was immunoSEQ multiplex PCR. The DNA gave D and trimming, while V, J and clone size come from that table. Of approximately 300,000 clones in the sample, roughly 90% were seen once. Grouping used clinical history reported by participants in a survey and questionnaire. Shortly before study entry, within 2 weeks, exposed participants had met a COVID-19 case.

The chain couples TRBV2 to TRBJ2-5; TRBD2 might be the D (5 bases). This clonotype was obtained from a woman in her thirties who had been exposed to COVID-19. Sequencing was performed on PBMCs or T cells enriched from blood (not recorded which). CDR3 residues: CASSEWRGGETQYF. The CDR3, as DNA: TGTGCCAGCAGTGAATGGAGAGGAGGAGAGACCCAGTACTTC.